Described below is a single T cell receptor beta chain sequence and its context. Its antigen is not identified. This entry belongs to a study of human T cells and chemical hapten exposure. TCRdb passed the RACE reads through MiXCR, listing each CDR3 protein once. The sample records around 360,000 distinct CDR3 sequences, around 6% being singletons. Time point of the sample: patch test 2, 6 weeks after DPC sensitization. Treatment given: therapeutic diphenylcyclopropenone sensitization with weekly scalp DPC. Study-wide points: TCRs exceeding 1 in 1000 frequency stayed unchanged with DPC sensitization.

The CDR3 spans 14 residues. V shed 3 bases and J shed 2 bases, with 10 bases lying between them. Germline CDR1 is KGHSH and CDR2 is LQKENI. This TCR was sampled from a woman aged 18-29 years with alopecia areata. Some clones in this sample may be carry-over from other donors' samples. This chain connects TRBV18 to TRBJ1-2; D perhaps matches TRBD1 (5 bases). Specimen: whole blood, collected in connection with sensitization to the hapten diphenylcyclopropenone (DPC). The chain's CDR3 is CASSPSYRNYGYTF. The DNA of the CDR3 is TGTGCCAGCTCACCCTCTTACAGGAACTATGGCTACACCTTC.